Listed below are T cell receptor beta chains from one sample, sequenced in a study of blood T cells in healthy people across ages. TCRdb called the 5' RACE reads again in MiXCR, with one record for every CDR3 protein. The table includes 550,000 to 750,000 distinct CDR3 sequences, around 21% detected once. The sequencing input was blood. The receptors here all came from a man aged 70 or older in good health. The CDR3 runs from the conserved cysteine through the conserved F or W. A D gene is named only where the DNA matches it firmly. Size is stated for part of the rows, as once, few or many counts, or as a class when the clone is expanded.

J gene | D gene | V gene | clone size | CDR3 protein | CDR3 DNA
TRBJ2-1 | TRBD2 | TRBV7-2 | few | CASSLVPGLGVNEQFF | TGTGCCAGCAGCTTAGTCCCGGGACTAGGAGTCAATGAGCAGTTCTTC
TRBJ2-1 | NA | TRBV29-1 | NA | CSVEDQVVQFF | TGCAGCGTTGAAGATCAAGTGGTGCAGTTCTTC
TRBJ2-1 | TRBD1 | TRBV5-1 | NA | CASSTDRGLANEQFF | TGCGCCAGCAGCACGGACAGGGGGCTAGCGAATGAGCAGTTCTTC
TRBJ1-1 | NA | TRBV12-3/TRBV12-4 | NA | CASSLFEGPTEAFF | TGTGCCAGCAGTTTATTTGAGGGGCCCACTGAAGCTTTCTTT
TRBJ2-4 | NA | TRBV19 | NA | CASSIAGFSAKNIQYF | TGTGCCAGTAGTATAGCTGGCTTCTCAGCCAAAAACATTCAGTACTTC
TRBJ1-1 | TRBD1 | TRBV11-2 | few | CASIEGGRGRTEAFF | TGTGCCAGCATCGAAGGAGGCAGGGGGCGGACTGAAGCTTTCTTT
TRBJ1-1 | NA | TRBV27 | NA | CASRTGSTEAFF | TGTGCCAGCAGAACAGGGTCCACTGAAGCTTTCTTT
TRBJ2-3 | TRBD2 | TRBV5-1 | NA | CASSPASGSTDTQYF | TGCGCCAGCAGCCCTGCTAGCGGGAGCACAGATACGCAGTATTTT
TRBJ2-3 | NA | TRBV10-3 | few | CAIRNSGPGPDTQYF | TGTGCCATCAGAAATAGCGGCCCTGGCCCAGATACGCAGTATTTT
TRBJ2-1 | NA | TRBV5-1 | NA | CASSWGGPARNEQFF | TGCGCCAGCAGCTGGGGGGGGCCAGCCCGCAATGAGCAGTTCTTC
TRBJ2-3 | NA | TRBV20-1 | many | CSASPQGRRDTQYF | TGCAGTGCTAGTCCCCAAGGGAGACGAGATACGCAGTATTTT
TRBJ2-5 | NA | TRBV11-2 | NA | CASSFYQETQYF | TGTGCCAGCAGCTTTTACCAAGAGACCCAGTACTTC
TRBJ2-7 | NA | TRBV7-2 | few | CASSLDHVVGYEQYF | TGTGCCAGCAGCTTGGACCATGTAGTTGGTTACGAGCAGTACTTC
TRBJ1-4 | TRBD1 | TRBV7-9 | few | CASSSGQGSNEKLFF | TGTGCCAGCAGCTCGGGACAGGGCTCTAATGAAAAACTGTTTTTT
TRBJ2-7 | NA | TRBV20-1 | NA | CSARVAGRDAPYEQYF | TGCAGTGCTAGGGTGGCGGGCAGGGACGCACCCTACGAGCAGTACTTC
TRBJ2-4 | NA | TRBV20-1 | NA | CSASDWGTKNIQYF | TGCAGTGCTAGTGACTGGGGAACCAAAAACATTCAGTACTTC
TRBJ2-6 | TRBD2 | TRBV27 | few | CASSLLGLAGAGANVLTF | TGTGCCAGCAGTTTATTGGGACTAGCGGGAGCTGGGGCCAACGTCCTGACTTTC
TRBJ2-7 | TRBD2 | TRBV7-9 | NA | CASSLAGVRWEQYF | TGTGCCAGCTCCCTAGCGGGAGTACGCTGGGAGCAGTACTTC
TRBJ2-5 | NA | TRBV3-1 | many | CASSQVGWQGTGAQYF | TGTGCCAGCAGCCAAGTTGGTTGGCAGGGGACGGGGGCCCAGTACTTC
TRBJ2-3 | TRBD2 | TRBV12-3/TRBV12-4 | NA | CASRALAGVTDTQYF | TGTGCCAGCAGGGCCCTAGCGGGAGTAACAGATACGCAGTATTTT
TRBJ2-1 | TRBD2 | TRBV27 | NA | CASSHRGWEGSYNEQFF | TGTGCCAGCAGTCACCGCGGGTGGGAGGGCTCCTACAATGAGCAGTTCTTC
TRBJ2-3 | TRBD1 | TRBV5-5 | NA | CASSMRQGTDTQYF | TGTGCCAGCAGCATGCGACAGGGGACGGATACGCAGTATTTT
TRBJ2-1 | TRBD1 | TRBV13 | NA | CASSGVYRGLGNEQFF | TGTGCCAGCAGCGGGGTATACAGGGGGCTAGGCAATGAGCAGTTCTTC
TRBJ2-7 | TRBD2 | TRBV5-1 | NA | CASSLSAGVGTYEQYF | TGCGCCAGCAGCCTGAGTGCGGGAGTAGGGACCTACGAGCAGTACTTC
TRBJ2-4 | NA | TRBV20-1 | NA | CSATHALAKNIQYF | TGCAGTGCTACCCACGCTTTGGCCAAAAACATTCAGTACTTC
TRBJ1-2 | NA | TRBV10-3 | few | CAISEIAESGYTF | TGTGCCATCAGTGAGATCGCGGAGAGTGGCTACACCTTC
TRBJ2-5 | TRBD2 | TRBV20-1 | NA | CSAEGLADIQETQYF | TGCAGTGCTGAAGGACTAGCGGATATCCAAGAGACCCAGTACTTC
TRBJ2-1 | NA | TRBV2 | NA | CASSDLRSSYNEQFF | TGTGCCAGCAGTGACCTTCGTAGCTCCTACAATGAGCAGTTCTTC
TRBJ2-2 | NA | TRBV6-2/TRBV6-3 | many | CASSPHITGELFF | TGTGCCAGCAGTCCACACATCACCGGGGAGCTGTTTTTT
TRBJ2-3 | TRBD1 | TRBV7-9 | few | CASSLEGQFTDTQYF | TGTGCCAGCAGCTTAGAGGGACAGTTCACAGATACGCAGTATTTT
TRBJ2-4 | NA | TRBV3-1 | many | CASSQVPLGIQYF | TGTGCCAGCAGCCAAGTACCGCTGGGCATTCAGTACTTC
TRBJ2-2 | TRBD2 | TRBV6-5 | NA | CASSLGISGRANTGELFF | TGTGCCAGCAGTTTGGGAATTAGCGGGAGAGCGAACACCGGGGAGCTGTTTTTT
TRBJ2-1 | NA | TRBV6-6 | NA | CASDAGRGNNEQFF | TGTGCCAGCGACGCGGGACGGGGGAACAATGAGCAGTTCTTC
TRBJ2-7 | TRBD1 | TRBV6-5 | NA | CASSYGTGNTYEQYF | TGTGCCAGCAGTTACGGGACAGGAAACACCTACGAGCAGTACTTC
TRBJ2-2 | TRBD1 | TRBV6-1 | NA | CASRAGMDRVLTGKLFF | TGTGCCAGCAGAGCAGGGATGGACAGGGTCTTAACCGGGAAGCTGTTTTTT
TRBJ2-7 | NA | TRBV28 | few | CASSTPGVSSYEQYF | TGTGCCAGCAGTACTCCAGGGGTATCTAGCTACGAGCAGTACTTC
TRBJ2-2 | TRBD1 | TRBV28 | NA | CASSPRTGLGNTGELFF | TGTGCCAGCAGTCCCCGGACAGGGTTGGGGAACACCGGGGAGCTGTTTTTT
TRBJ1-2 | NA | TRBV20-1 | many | CSAGDSENYGYTF | TGCAGTGCTGGAGACAGTGAAAACTATGGCTACACCTTC
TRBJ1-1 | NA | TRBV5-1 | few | CASSYTGQNTEAFF | TGCGCCAGCAGCTACACAGGACAGAACACTGAAGCTTTCTTT
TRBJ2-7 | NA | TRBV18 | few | CASSPPGGVYEQYF | TGTGCCAGCTCACCACCGGGGGGAGTCTACGAGCAGTACTTC
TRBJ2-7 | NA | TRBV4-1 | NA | CASSQDEGTGSYEQYF | TGCGCCAGCAGCCAAGACGAGGGCACGGGCTCCTACGAGCAGTACTTC
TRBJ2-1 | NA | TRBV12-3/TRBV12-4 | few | CASQRTGNNEQFF | TGTGCCAGCCAGAGGACTGGGAACAATGAGCAGTTCTTC
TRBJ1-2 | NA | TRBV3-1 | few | CASSQVGQESGYTF | TGTGCCAGCAGCCAAGTTGGGCAAGAGAGTGGCTACACCTTC
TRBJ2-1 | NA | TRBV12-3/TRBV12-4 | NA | CASAERANEQFF | TGTGCCAGCGCAGAGAGGGCGAATGAGCAGTTCTTC
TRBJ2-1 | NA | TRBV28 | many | CASSSQGYNEQFF | TGTGCCAGCAGTTCCCAGGGCTACAATGAGCAGTTCTTC
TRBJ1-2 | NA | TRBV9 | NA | CASSTSPQASYTF | TGTGCCAGCAGCACCAGTCCCCAAGCAAGCTACACCTTC